Presented here are 11 T cell receptor beta chains from one specimen sequenced in a study of T cell changes during pregnancy in multiple sclerosis. Using immunoSEQ multiplex PCR, the repertoire was profiled, and TCRdb retains in-frame clones only, with some absent. The sample shows roughly 48,000 clones, around 90% of them seen only once. The material sequenced was CD4+ T cells from peripheral blood mononuclear cells, taken in the second trimester of pregnancy. Receptor source: a female donor with multiple sclerosis, enrolled in a pregnancy study.

The chain recombines TRBV19 with TRBJ1-4, with D possibly being TRBD1 (5 bases). The CDR3 length is 13 residues. V was trimmed by 5 bases and J by 4 bases, leaving 8 bases between them. Germline values: CDR1 LNHDA, CDR2 SQIVND (reference sequence). CDR3 in DNA: TGTGCCAGTAGTCAGGACATTAATGAAAAACTGTTTTTT. Its protein product is CASSQDINEKLFF.

The chain joins TRBV11-3 to TRBJ2-2, with 8 positions matching TRBD2. After removal of 0 bases from V and 0 bases from J, the junction contained 3 bases not matched to a gene. The CDR3 loop spans 17 amino acids. Germline CDR1 SGHNT, CDR2 YENEEA. In DNA, the CDR3 is TGTGCCAGCAGCTTAGAACTAGCGGAGACGAACACCGGGGAGCTGTTTTTT. Protein sequence: CASSLELAETNTGELFF.

J is TRBJ2-6 and V is TRBV27, with 11 bases that match TRBD1. Germline V gene sequence: CDR1 MNHEY, CDR2 SMNVEV (reference sequence). This CDR3 has 17 residues. Unmatched junction bases numbered 6, after V lost 7 bases and J lost 1 base. Here the CDR3 DNA reads TGTGCCAGCACCCGGACAGGGGGCCTTTCTGGGGCCAACGTCCTGACTTTC. Its protein is CASTRTGGLSGANVLTF.

The V gene is TRBV5-1, the J gene TRBJ1-2; maybe TRBD1 (5 bases). Germline V CDR1 and CDR2: SGHRS, YFSETQ. The CDR3 is 14 residues long. Trimming cost V 4 bases and J 4 bases, with 14 bases left between them. CDR3 amino acids: CASSPDGGSYGYTF. CDR3 nucleotide sequence: TGCGCCAGCAGCCCCGACGGGGGGTCCTATGGCTACACCTTC.

CDR3 bases: TGTGCCAGCAGCCAGGACAGCTTTAATGAAAAACTGTTTTTT. It encodes CASSQDSFNEKLFF. The chain couples TRBV5-4 to TRBJ1-4, with TRBD1 as a possible D gene (6 bases). The CDR3 covers 14 residues. Trimming took off 4 bases at V and 4 bases at J, with 11 bases between the two ends. From germline, CDR1 is SGHNT and CDR2 YYREEE (reference sequence).

V is TRBV2 and J is TRBJ2-7, with a tentative D call TRBD1 (5 bases). Germline lookup yields CDR1 SNHLY and CDR2 FYNNEI. This CDR3 has 13 amino acids. Trimming shortened V by 8 bases and J by 1 base, and 12 bases separated the two germline ends. CDR3 loop: CASARQKSYEQYF. CDR3 DNA sequence: TGTGCCAGCGCTAGACAGAAATCCTACGAGCAGTACTTC. The variable domain in full, completed from reference TRBV2 and TRBJ2-7, reads EPEVTQTPSHQVTQMGQEVILRCVPISNHLYFYWYRQILGQKVEFLVSFYNNEISEKSEIFDDQFSVERPDGSNFTLKIRSTKLEDSAMYFCASARQKSYEQYFGPGTRLTVT.

The chain joins TRBV28 to TRBJ2-1; perhaps TRBD2 as D (6 bases). Trimming removed 8 bases at V and 1 base at J, with 18 bases between. CDR1 MDHEN and CDR2 SYDVKM come from the germline V gene. The CDR3 extends over 16 amino acids. The CDR3 DNA is TGTGCCAGCTGCGGCCGGGACTTCTTATCCTACAATGAGCAGTTCTTC. Amino acids: CASCGRDFLSYNEQFF.

This chain uses TRBV7-2 with TRBJ2-1, with TRBD2 matching 14 bases. The CDR3 consists of 17 residues. Germline CDR1 and CDR2: SGHTA and FQGNSA. Trimming at V came to 1 base and at J to 3 bases, leaving 2 bases not matched to a gene. This CDR3 reads CASSLVGLAGGYNEQFF. The CDR3 DNA reads TGTGCCAGCAGCTTAGTCGGACTAGCGGGGGGCTACAATGAGCAGTTCTTC.

The chain couples TRBV29-1 to TRBJ2-2; 7 bases agree with TRBD2. Germline CDR1 is SQVTM and CDR2 is ANQGSEA. The CDR3 sequence is 17 residues long. The junction had 13 bases not matched to a gene; V was cut back by 2 bases and J by 4 bases. The CDR3 DNA reads TGCAGCGTTGAAATTGTGTGGGAGGGCCTAGGCACCGGGGAGCTGTTTTTT. Protein product: CSVEIVWEGLGTGELFF.

The V and J genes are TRBV28 and TRBJ1-5; 7 nucleotides match TRBD1. Germline CDR1 is MDHEN and CDR2 is SYDVKM. J gave up 7 bases and V 3 bases, and 6 bases lay outside the gene matches. The CDR3 has 14 residues. The CDR3 loop reads CASSFGQGVQPQHF. As DNA, the CDR3 is TGTGCCAGCAGTTTTGGGCAGGGGGTACAGCCCCAGCATTTT. Drawing the rest from reference TRBV28 and TRBJ1-5, the complete variable domain is DVKVTQSSRYLVKRTGEKVFLECVQDMDHENMFWYRQDPGLGLRLIYFSYDVKMKEKGDIPEGYSVSREKKERFSLILESASTNQTSMYLCASSFGQGVQPQHFGDGTRLSIL.

V gene TRBV19 combines with J gene TRBJ2-5; 8 nucleotides line up with TRBD1. Germline CDR1 is LNHDA and CDR2 is SQIVND (reference sequence). V lost 9 bases to trimming and J lost 5 bases; unmatched junction nucleotides: 17. The CDR3 extends over 16 amino acids. DNA for the CDR3: TGTGCCAGCCACGACAGGGGTTCTAGCAAGCGGGAGACCCAGTACTTC. This codes for CASHDRGSSKRETQYF.